The 7 T cell receptor beta chains in this list originate from one sample, sequenced in a study of monozygotic twins with inflammatory bowel disease (dated by TCRdb to the late 2010s). Library preparation was by 5' RACE. The data were produced on an Illumina HiSeq 2500. Reprocessed by TCRdb, the reads give a single entry per CDR3 protein sequence, without DNA. This sample's clone table shows about 43,000 distinct CDR3 sequences. The leading ten clones occupy 5% to 6% of the sample. Sequenced: blood. Source of these receptors: a human donor with ulcerative colitis or Crohn's disease, or a healthy co-twin of an affected twin (not recorded which).

The chain is built from TRBV20-1 and TRBJ2-5; TCRdb designates TRBD1, a call that cannot be tested without DNA. The V gene's germline CDR1 is DFQATT and CDR2 SNEGSKA (reference sequence). The CDR3 is 15 residues long. CDR3 loop: CSASSLDRDGETQYF.

The J gene is TRBJ2-1, the V gene TRBV27; TCRdb calls TRBD2, which cannot be checked without DNA. Per the germline V gene, CDR1 is MNHEY and CDR2 is SMNVEV (reference sequence). The CDR3 is made up of 13 amino acids. CDR3 amino acids: CASSLREYNEQFF.

The chain recombines TRBV28 with TRBJ1-1. Germline V gene lookup returns CDR1 MDHEN and CDR2 SYDVKM. This CDR3 has 11 amino acids. This CDR3 reads CASRLLTEAFF.

The chain combines TRBV7-6 with TRBJ1-6; checking the TCRdb D call of TRBD1 is not possible without DNA. The CDR3 has 14 amino acids. Germline V gene lookup returns CDR1 SGHVS and CDR2 FNYEAQ. This chain's CDR3 is CASSSGHGDSPLHF.

The chain has TRBV4-1 and TRBJ2-3. The CDR3 covers 13 residues. The germline gives CDR1 MGHRA, CDR2 YSYEKL. Here the CDR3 reads CASSQSSRDTQYF.

The CDR3 region is CASSTSGSRHEQFF. The chain recombines TRBV28 with TRBJ2-1; the TCRdb call, TRBD2, lacks DNA for checking. CDR1 is MDHEN and CDR2 is SYDVKM in the germline V gene. The CDR3 is 14 residues long.

The genes are TRBV18 and TRBJ1-4; TCRdb lists TRBD1, though no DNA is available to test this call. Germline CDR1 reads KGHSH; CDR2 reads LQKENI. CDR3 size: 15 residues. The CDR3 region is CASSPLGQVNEKLFF.